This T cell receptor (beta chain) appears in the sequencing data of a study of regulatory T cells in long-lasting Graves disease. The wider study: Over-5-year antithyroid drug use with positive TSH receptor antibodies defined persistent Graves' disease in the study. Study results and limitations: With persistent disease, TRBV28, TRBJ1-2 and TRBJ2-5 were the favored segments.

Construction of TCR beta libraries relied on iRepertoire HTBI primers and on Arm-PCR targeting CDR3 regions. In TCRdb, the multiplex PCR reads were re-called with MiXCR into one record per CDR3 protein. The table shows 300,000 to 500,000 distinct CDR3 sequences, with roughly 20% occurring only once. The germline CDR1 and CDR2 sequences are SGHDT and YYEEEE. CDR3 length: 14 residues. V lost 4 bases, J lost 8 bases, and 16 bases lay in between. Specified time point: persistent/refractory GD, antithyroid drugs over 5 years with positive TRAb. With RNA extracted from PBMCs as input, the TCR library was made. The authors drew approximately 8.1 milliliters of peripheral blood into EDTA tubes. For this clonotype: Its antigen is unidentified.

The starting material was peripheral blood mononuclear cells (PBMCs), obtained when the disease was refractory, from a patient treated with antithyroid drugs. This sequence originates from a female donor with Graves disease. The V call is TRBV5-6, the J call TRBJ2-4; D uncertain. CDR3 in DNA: TGTGCCAGCAGCCGCATAGTGGTGGCGGACATTCAGTACTTC. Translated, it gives CASSRIVVADIQYF.